The entry that follows covers one T cell receptor beta chain sequence. No antigen is known for it. With 60 Vbeta and 13 Jbeta primers, the PCR was carried out. Here immunoSEQ multiplex PCR was the method, and the copy in TCRdb shows in-frame clones only, minus some. The sample lists 110,000 or so clones; 70% to 85% were seen once. This specimen belongs to a study of cytomegalovirus exposure and HLA in healthy donors. Regarding the study as a whole: Later analysis found that TCR beta chains associated with HLA were more clonally expanded than other, equally common chains.

This clonotype was obtained from a woman between 18 and 30 years old in good health and CMV-seronegative. The material sequenced was PBMCs.

DNA for the CDR3: TGTGCCAGCAGTCTCGACTCGGGGGATTTGTATGGCTACACCTTC. Its protein is CASSLDSGDLYGYTF. The chain is built from TRBV6-5 and TRBJ1-2, with D possibly TRBD1 on 5 matching bases. Per germline, CDR1 MNHEY and CDR2 SVGAGI. Trimming took 5 bases from V and 5 from J, leaving 18 bases between them. This CDR3 has 15 amino acids.